This T cell receptor (beta chain) was identified in a study of T cells after yellow fever vaccination. Findings of the study overall: Abundant clonotypes from the bulk population could get into FACS-sorted repertoires as contaminants.

CDR1 and CDR2 from the germline V gene are MGHRA and YSYEKL. The CDR3 spans 15 residues. V was shortened by 3 bases and J by 7 bases, with 18 bases between the two germline ends. Template switching by 5'RACE produced TCR cDNA, adding a universal primer site and UMIs. Each CDR3 protein is one row after TCRdb ran MiXCR on the 5' RACE reads. This table has around 320,000 distinct CDR3 sequences, about 4.5% appearing once. This clonotype showed up just a few times. Its antigen is unidentified. This rearrangement joins TRBV4-1 to TRBJ2-5, with D tentatively TRBD2 (6 bases). This clonotype originated in a man between 18 and 35 years old who received the YFV17D yellow fever vaccine. The sequencing used PBMCs, collected 15 days after the yellow fever booster vaccination. The CDR3 loop reads CASSQAGGYRGTQYF. The CDR3, as DNA: TGCGCCAGCAGCCAGGCCGGGGGTTACCGGGGGACCCAGTACTTC.